The 5 T cell receptor beta chains below all came from one sample that was sequenced in a study of cytomegalovirus exposure and HLA in healthy donors. 60 Vbeta and 13 Jbeta primers were used in PCR. Produced via immunoSEQ multiplex PCR; TCRdb's table is partial and in-frame only. The sample includes some 100,000 clones, around three quarters seen only once; the top ten take more than 3.5%. Sequenced: PBMCs. These receptors came from a female donor in good health and CMV-seropositive.

The chain combines TRBV18 with TRBJ1-5; TRBD1 is a possible D gene (5 bases). Germline V CDR1 and CDR2: KGHSH, LQKENI. Trimming cost V 3 bases and J 0 bases, with 6 bases left between them. This CDR3 region has 14 residues. The CDR3 bases are TGTGCCAGCTCACCCCAGGGTAGCAATCAGCCCCAGCATTTT. It yields the protein CASSPQGSNQPQHF.

This rearrangement joins TRBV6-6 to TRBJ1-1; 9 nucleotides line up with TRBD1. This CDR3 contains 16 residues. The V segment lost 5 bases and the J segment 3 bases; nucleotides outside the gene matches: 10. The germline CDR1 and CDR2 sequences are MNHNY and SVGAGI (reference sequence). The CDR3 bases are TGTGCCAGCAGTCCACTACAGGGGGCTAAGCACACTGAAGCTTTCTTT. Translating gives CASSPLQGAKHTEAFF.

V and J are TRBV5-1 and TRBJ1-1, with D perhaps matching TRBD1 (5 bases). Germline V gene data show CDR1 as SGHRS and CDR2 as YFSETQ. There are 12 residues in the CDR3. Trimming removed 4 bases from V and 10 bases from J, with 14 bases in between. Here the CDR3 reads CASSPSLGGAFF. CDR3 DNA: TGCGCCAGCAGCCCATCACTGGGGGGAGCTTTCTTT.

The chain combines TRBV19 with TRBJ1-1; unclear D gene. Trimming stripped 1 base from V and 8 bases from J, with 5 bases between. The germline V gene has CDR1 LNHDA and CDR2 SQIVND (reference sequence). The CDR3 sequence is 11 residues long. The CDR3: CASSIGSEAFF. CDR3 sequence (DNA): TGTGCCAGTAGTATAGGGAGCGAAGCTTTCTTT. The variable domain in full, completed from reference TRBV19 and TRBJ1-1, reads DGGITQSPKYLFRKEGQNVTLSCEQNLNHDAMYWYRQDPGQGLRLIYYSQIVNDFQKGDIAEGYSVSREKKESFPLTVTSAQKNPTAFYLCASSIGSEAFFGQGTRLTVV.

This clone appeared a few times. This chain joins TRBV27 and TRBJ2-3, with D maybe TRBD1 (5 bases). The germline V gene has CDR1 MNHEY and CDR2 SMNVEV (reference sequence). Deletions cut 2 bases from V and 5 bases from J, with 20 bases between. The CDR3 extends over 17 amino acids. In DNA, the CDR3 is TGTGCCAGCAGTTTAAATCTCGGGCAGGGATGGATAGATACGCAGTATTTT. Its translation is CASSLNLGQGWIDTQYF.